Listed below are T cell receptor beta chains from one sample, sequenced in a study of OX40 agonist ivuxolimab in advanced cancers. Sequenced by immunoSEQ multiplex PCR; TCRdb stores in-frame clones only, minus some. The sample has 60,000 to 70,000 clones; roughly 90% are singletons. Sequenced here: CD4+ or CD8+ T cells sorted from blood, sampled in a trial of the OX40 agonist ivuxolimab. Receptor source: an adult with an advanced solid tumor such as melanoma, head and neck, liver or kidney cancer. The CDR3 runs from the conserved cysteine through the conserved F or W. D genes are given only for firm matches. Not every row has a clone size; where given, it reads once, few, many or a size class.

j_call clone_size d_call v_call cdr3_nt cdr3_aa
TRBJ2-5 NA TRBD1 TRBV2 TGTGCCAGCAGTGAAGCGCGAGGACAGGGCGAAAAGACCCAGTACTTC CASSEARGQGEKTQYF
TRBJ2-7 NA NA TRBV6-5 TGTGCCAGCAGTGCTGGACAGAGCTACGAGCAGTACTTC CASSAGQSYEQYF
TRBJ1-5 NA NA TRBV27 TGTGCCAGCAAGAGACGGAGCGATTCCAATCAGCCCCAGCATTTT CASKRRSDSNQPQHF
TRBJ2-4 NA NA TRBV29-1 TGCAGCGTTCGCCCGGACATCAAAAACATTCAGTACTTC CSVRPDIKNIQYF
TRBJ2-5 NA NA TRBV29-1 TGCAGCGTTGCTGTGGGTCGGGAGACCCAGTACTTC CSVAVGRETQYF
TRBJ1-1 NA NA TRBV29-1 TGCAGCGTTGAAGAACAGGCGCGGGAAGCTTTCTTT CSVEEQAREAFF
TRBJ2-2 once NA TRBV5-6 TGTGCCAGCAGCCCCGCCGGGGGCCGGCGGGGCACCGGGGAGCTGTTTTTT CASSPAGGRRGTGELFF
TRBJ2-7 NA TRBD1 TRBV19 TGTGCCAGTAGTATAACAGGGACAGGTTACTACGAGCAGTACTTC CASSITGTGYYEQYF
TRBJ1-6 NA NA TRBV2 TGTGCCAGCAGTGACGGGGCTAGCTCCTATAATTCACCCCTCCACTTT CASSDGASSYNSPLHF
TRBJ2-1 once TRBD2 TRBV2 TGTGCCAGCAGTGAAGGGACTAGTAATGAGCAGTTCTTC CASSEGTSNEQFF
TRBJ2-7 NA TRBD1 TRBV29-1 TGCAGCGTGGGTGGGACAGGGGGCAACGAGCAGTACTTC CSVGGTGGNEQYF
TRBJ1-4 NA TRBD1 TRBV5-1 TGCGCCAGCAGCTTGGCCGGGAGACAGGGAAATGAAAAACTGTTTTTT CASSLAGRQGNEKLFF
TRBJ1-2 NA NA TRBV7-2 TGTGCCAGCAGCGGACTGGGGGGGCTTCAGTATGGCTACACCTTC CASSGLGGLQYGYTF
TRBJ1-5 NA NA TRBV28 TGTGCCAGCAGCTACCTGACAAGGCAAAATCAGCCCCAGCATTTT CASSYLTRQNQPQHF
TRBJ2-1 NA NA TRBV7-2 TGTGCCAGCAGCTTAGCATCCTACAATGAGCAGTTCTTC CASSLASYNEQFF
TRBJ2-7 NA NA TRBV6-1 TGTGCCAGCAGTGAAGGTGGCCCAGCCTACGAGCAGTACTTC CASSEGGPAYEQYF
TRBJ2-7 NA NA TRBV7-9 TGTGCCAGCAGCTCAGCTGGGCAGGGCGAGCAGTACTTC CASSSAGQGEQYF
TRBJ2-2 once NA TRBV19 TGTGCCACCAAACTAAGGGTGGCCGGGGAGCTGTTTTTT CATKLRVAGELFF
TRBJ1-2 NA NA TRBV4-3 TGCGCCAGCAGCCAAGGGGGTGGCTATGGCTACACCTTC CASSQGGGYGYTF
TRBJ1-5 NA TRBD1 TRBV5-1 TGCGCCGGACTGAGGACAGGAACGGTTCAGCCCCAGCATTTT CAGLRTGTVQPQHF
TRBJ2-3 few NA TRBV28 TGTGCCAGCAGTCGACAGAGCACAGATACGCAGTATTTT CASSRQSTDTQYF
TRBJ2-7 once NA TRBV11-2 TGTGCCAGCAGCTTAAATGCATTGTCCTACGAGCAGTACTTC CASSLNALSYEQYF
TRBJ2-7 NA TRBD1 TRBV2 TGTGCCACCAGGGACAGGGAGACCTACGAGCAGTACTTC CATRDRETYEQYF
TRBJ1-3 NA TRBD1 TRBV19 TGTGCCAGTAGTCCCGGGACAGGGCCGTCTGGAAACACCATATATTTT CASSPGTGPSGNTIYF
TRBJ2-7 few TRBD1 TRBV10-3 TGTCCCGGGTCGGGACAGGGGTCCTACGAGCAGTACTTC CPGSGQGSYEQYF
TRBJ2-1 NA NA TRBV28 TGTGCCAGCAGTTTCGATAGGGGAGGACACAATGAGCAGTTCTTC CASSFDRGGHNEQFF
TRBJ1-1 NA TRBD1 TRBV4-1 TGCGCCAGCAGCCAACGACAGGGGGATTCAGCTTTCTTT CASSQRQGDSAFF
TRBJ1-1 few TRBD1 TRBV4-1 TGCGCCAGCAGCCCTCGACAGGGCTTGAACACTGAAGCTTTCTTT CASSPRQGLNTEAFF